The T cell receptor (beta chain) described here comes from a study of blood T cells in healthy people across ages. The second PCR ran roughly 6 to 11 cycles with a sample-barcoded 5' primer and J-beta primers. TCRdb reprocessed the 5' RACE reads with MiXCR, giving one entry per CDR3 protein. This sample carries about 810,000 distinct CDR3 sequences, roughly 40% of them seen once, and the ten largest clones take roughly 13%. Germline-derived CDR1 and CDR2 are GTSNPN and SVGIG (reference sequence). V dropped 1 base and J dropped 7 bases, with 5 bases sitting between them. This CDR3 spans 10 amino acids.

The clonotype originates from a man between 18 and 29 years old in good health. The V call is TRBV30, the J call TRBJ2-7; no clear D gene. Sequencing input: blood. The CDR3 bases are TGTGCCTGGAGTGGCAATGAGCAGTACTTC. Translated, it gives CAWSGNEQYF.